These 22 T cell receptor beta chains came from one sample sequenced in a study of technical replicates of blood from several donors. Libraries were prepared by immunoSEQ multiplex PCR; TCRdb keeps only in-frame clonotypes and omits some of them. The data contain about 68,000 clones, about 97% of them singletons. The sample consisted of T cells isolated from PBMCs. The receptors shown here come from a human donor in good health.

The V call is TRBV11-2, the J call TRBJ2-7; 9 nucleotides align to TRBD2. This CDR3 is built from 14 residues. With 6 bases clipped from V and 3 bases from J, the junction kept 6 bases outside the gene matches. Germline V lookup: CDR1 SGHAT, CDR2 FQNNGV. CDR3 loop: CASRPSGGHYEQYF. The CDR3 DNA reads TGTGCCAGCAGACCCAGCGGGGGGCACTACGAGCAGTACTTC.

The chain joins TRBV7-2 to TRBJ1-2; TRBD1 agrees at 9 bases. Trimming at V came to 2 bases and at J to 4 bases, leaving 8 bases not matched to a gene. The CDR3 spans 16 residues. The germline V gene encodes CDR1 SGHTA and CDR2 FQGNSA. The CDR3 reads CASSLRLGTGSYGYTF. CDR3 sequence (DNA): TGTGCCAGCAGCTTAAGATTGGGGACAGGGAGCTATGGCTACACCTTC.

The chain uses TRBV7-9 and TRBJ2-7; TRBD2 is a possible D gene (5 bases). The ends were cut back, 3 bases at V and 2 bases at J, with 14 bases in the middle. The germline gives CDR1 SEHNR, CDR2 FQNEAQ (reference sequence). The CDR3 has 15 residues. The CDR3 bases are TGTGCCAGCAGCTTGGGAATTGGACTGCCCTACGAGCAGTACTTC. Its protein product is CASSLGIGLPYEQYF.

The V call is TRBV5-1, the J call TRBJ2-7; D possibly corresponds to TRBD2 (6 bases). This CDR3 region has 15 residues. Germline CDR1 and CDR2: SGHRS and YFSETQ. Trimming took 0 bases from V and 3 from J, leaving 13 bases between them. Written as DNA, the CDR3 is TGCGCCAGCAGCTTGGAAATAGCGGCTAACTACGAGCAGTACTTC. It specifies CASSLEIAANYEQYF.

This clone was recorded once. The gene calls are TRBV27 and TRBJ2-7; D not resolved. Looked up from germline, CDR1 is MNHEY and CDR2 is SMNVEV (reference sequence). This CDR3 comprises 15 residues. V lost 6 bases and J lost 0, with 15 bases in between. For the CDR3, the DNA is TGTGCCAGCAGCCTGACGCCTAGAAGCTCCTACGAGCAGTACTTC. This encodes CASSLTPRSSYEQYF.

The chain has TRBV29-1 and TRBJ1-4, with unresolved D. CDR3 size: 13 residues. V gave up 3 bases and J gave up 4 bases, with 9 bases separating them. Germline-derived CDR1 and CDR2 are SQVTM and ANQGSEA. The CDR3 protein is CSVDWQYNEKLFF. The CDR3 nucleotides read TGCAGCGTTGACTGGCAGTATAATGAAAAACTGTTTTTT.

The rearrangement joins TRBV7-9 to TRBJ1-4; possibly TRBD1 for D (6 bases). CDR1 and CDR2 from the germline V gene are SEHNR and FQNEAQ (reference sequence). CDR3 size: 15 residues. The V and J ends lost 8 bases and 3 bases respectively, with 16 bases between them. CDR3 nucleotide sequence: TGTGCCAGCGGAAGGGGGGGGGAAGCTAATGAAAAACTGTTTTTT. Its translation: CASGRGGEANEKLFF.

The rearrangement links TRBV5-1 to TRBJ2-1, with TRBD2 identical over 11 bases. This CDR3 is built from 15 residues. Germline loops: CDR1 SGHRS, CDR2 YFSETQ. V was pared by 4 bases and J by 6 bases, with 6 bases of the junction left unmatched. In DNA form, the CDR3 reads TGCGCCAGCAGCCGGGGACTAGCGGACTTCAATGAGCAGTTCTTC. It yields the protein CASSRGLADFNEQFF.

The CDR3 DNA reads as TGTGCCAGCAGCCAAGATCAGGGACTAGCGGGAAGGTACGAGCAGTACTTC. It is translated as CASSQDQGLAGRYEQYF. The chain couples TRBV4-2 to TRBJ2-7; 13 bases match TRBD2. With V trimmed by 0 bases and J by 4 bases, 6 bases remained unmatched. CDR1 is LGHNA, CDR2 YNFKEQ, per germline. The CDR3 covers 17 residues.

The chain employs TRBV7-3 and TRBJ2-2, with 9 bases aligning to TRBD1. Trimming took 6 bases from V and 7 from J; bases not matched to a gene: 9. Looked up from germline, CDR1 is SGHTA and CDR2 is FQGTGA. The CDR3 is made up of 15 amino acids. The CDR3 sequence: CASRLDRGAGGELFF. The CDR3 DNA sequence: TGTGCCAGCAGATTGGACAGGGGCGCAGGCGGGGAGCTGTTTTTT.

This clone occurred once. The J gene is TRBJ2-7, the V gene TRBV11-2, with a tentative D call TRBD1 (5 bases). This CDR3 has 16 amino acids. Looked up from germline, CDR1 is SGHAT and CDR2 is FQNNGV. Trimming left V 5 bases short and J 2 bases short, with 19 bases between. CDR3 sequence (DNA): TGTGCCAGCAGCCCCTATCTTGGGGCGGCCCCCTACGAGCAGTACTTC. Its translation: CASSPYLGAAPYEQYF.

This sequence joins TRBV6-1 and TRBJ2-3; D is uncertain. V gave up 7 bases and J gave up 2 bases, with 13 bases separating them. CDR1 and CDR2 (germline): MNHNS, SASEGT. CDR3 length: 14 amino acids. The CDR3 loop reads CASKGFRHTDTQYF. The DNA for the CDR3 is TGTGCCAGCAAAGGTTTCAGGCACACAGATACGCAGTATTTT.

J is TRBJ1-2 and V is TRBV7-6; 8 nucleotides line up with TRBD1. CDR1 is SGHVS and CDR2 is FNYEAQ in the germline V gene. The CDR3 spans 14 residues. With V trimmed by 5 bases and J by 5 bases, 7 bases remained unmatched. The CDR3 coding sequence is TGTGCCAGCAGCCCGGACAGGGAAGGGTATGGCTACACCTTC. Protein product: CASSPDREGYGYTF.

The gene calls are TRBV5-5 and TRBJ1-5; weak D call: TRBD1 (5 bases). The ends were cut back, 0 bases at V and 5 bases at J, with 12 bases in the middle. This CDR3 comprises 15 residues. Looked up from germline, CDR1 is SGHKS and CDR2 is YYEKEE (reference sequence). The CDR3: CASSLAGQFHQPQHF. CDR3 in DNA: TGTGCCAGCAGCTTGGCTGGACAATTCCATCAGCCCCAGCATTTT.

V usage is TRBV7-2 and J usage is TRBJ2-7; TRBD1 matches 7 bases. This CDR3 region has 13 residues. The germline V gene encodes CDR1 SGHTA and CDR2 FQGNSA. Losses at the gene ends were 5 bases for V and 5 bases for J; bases not matched to a gene: 6. The CDR3 region is CASSLLTGNEQYF. The CDR3 coding sequence is TGTGCCAGCAGCCTACTGACAGGGAACGAGCAGTACTTC.

J is TRBJ1-5 and V is TRBV9, with TRBD1 identical over 8 bases. The CDR3 spans 16 residues. The germline V gene encodes CDR1 SGDLS and CDR2 YYNGEE. J gave up 4 bases and V 0 bases, and 6 bases lay outside the gene matches. The CDR3 loop is CASSVGTGGRNQPQHF. CDR3 sequence (DNA): TGTGCCAGCAGCGTAGGCACAGGGGGAAGAAATCAGCCCCAGCATTTT.

This clone was picked up one time. The CDR3 region has the DNA TGTGCCAGCAGCCAAGAGGGGGGAATCCCATCCACTGAAGCTTTCTTT. This gives the protein CASSQEGGIPSTEAFF. The chain couples TRBV4-2 to TRBJ1-1, with D perhaps matching TRBD1 (5 bases). The CDR3 covers 16 residues. Looked up from germline, CDR1 is LGHNA and CDR2 is YNFKEQ. V dropped 0 bases and J dropped 4 bases, with 15 bases sitting between them.

J is TRBJ2-7 and V is TRBV6-6; D perhaps matches TRBD1 (5 bases). Trimming shortened V by 10 bases and J by 2 bases, and 21 bases separated the two germline ends. The germline gives CDR1 MNHNY, CDR2 SVGAGI (reference sequence). This CDR3 is built from 15 residues. CDR3 nucleotide sequence: TGTGCCACCCAGGGAAGCCTCCGGAGTACCTACGAGCAGTACTTC. Translation gives CATQGSLRSTYEQYF.

The genes are TRBV4-1 and TRBJ1-1; possible D gene TRBD1, 6 bases. Germline V gene sequence: CDR1 MGHRA, CDR2 YSYEKL. The CDR3 covers 14 residues. With 1 base removed from V and 5 bases from J, the gap between germline ends came to 11 bases. This CDR3 reads CASSQGGGWTEAFF. The CDR3 DNA reads TGCGCCAGCAGCCAAGGAGGGGGTTGGACTGAAGCTTTCTTT.

The J gene is TRBJ1-2, the V gene TRBV2, with TRBD1 as a possible D gene (6 bases). V was shortened by 6 bases and J by 8 bases, with 13 bases between the two germline ends. Germline V lookup: CDR1 SNHLY, CDR2 FYNNEI. The CDR3 sequence is 12 residues long. CDR3 coding DNA: TGTGCCAGCAGAGTACAGGGACGAGGCTACACCTTC. Protein product: CASRVQGRGYTF.

The V gene is TRBV5-1, the J gene TRBJ2-1, with 8 bases lining up with TRBD1. After removal of 2 bases from V and 6 bases from J, the junction contained 7 bases not matched to a gene. From germline, CDR1 is SGHRS and CDR2 YFSETQ. The CDR3 has 15 residues. CDR3 sequence (DNA): TGCGCCAGCAGCTTACGGACAGGGAGGTTCAATGAGCAGTTCTTC. This sequence encodes CASSLRTGRFNEQFF.

As regards this clone: Other DNA sequences of this sample code for an identical CDR3. The J gene is TRBJ1-3, the V gene TRBV9; D not resolved. Germline CDR1 SGDLS, CDR2 YYNGEE. Deletions cut 0 bases from V and 0 bases from J, with 7 bases between. The CDR3 has 15 amino acids. The CDR3 DNA reads as TGTGCCAGCAGCGTAGGACAACTCTCTGGAAACACCATATATTTT. Protein sequence: CASSVGQLSGNTIYF.